This T cell receptor beta chain was captured in a study of shared clonotypes between healthy human individuals. General observations from the study: Across subsets, estimated richness was generally greater for naive than for memory populations.

This table comes from immunoSEQ multiplex PCR, and its TCRdb copy is limited to in-frame clones, with some not included. This table has approximately 2.5 million clones, about 92% appearing once. To note about this clone: Antigen: not known.

Germline V gene lookup returns CDR1 WSHSY and CDR2 SAAADI. The CDR3 runs to 18 residues. V lost 0 bases and J 0 bases, leaving 15 bases between the germline ends. The clonotype originates from a man between 18 and 29 years old in good health. The sample was naive CD4+ T cells sorted from blood. Subset defined: CD45RA+ positively selected. V usage is TRBV10-2 and J usage is TRBJ1-5; D gene ambiguous. The CDR3 sequence is CASSESNLRLTSNQPQHF. The DNA for the CDR3 is TGCGCCAGCAGTGAGTCGAACCTAAGACTGACTAGCAATCAGCCCCAGCATTTT.